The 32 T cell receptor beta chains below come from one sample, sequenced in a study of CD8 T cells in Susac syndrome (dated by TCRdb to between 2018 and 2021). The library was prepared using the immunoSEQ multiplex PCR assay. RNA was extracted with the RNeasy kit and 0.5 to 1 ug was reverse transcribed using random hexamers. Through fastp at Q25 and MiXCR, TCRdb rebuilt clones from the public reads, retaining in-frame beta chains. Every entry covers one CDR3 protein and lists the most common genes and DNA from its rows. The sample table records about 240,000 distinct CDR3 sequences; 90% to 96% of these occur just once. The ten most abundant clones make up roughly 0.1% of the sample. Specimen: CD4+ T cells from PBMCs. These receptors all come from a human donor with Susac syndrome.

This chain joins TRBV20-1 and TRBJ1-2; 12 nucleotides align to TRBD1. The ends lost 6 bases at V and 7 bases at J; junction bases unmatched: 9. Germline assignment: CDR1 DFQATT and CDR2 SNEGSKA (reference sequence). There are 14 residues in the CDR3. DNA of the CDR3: TGCAGTGCCCTGGGACAGGGGGCACGAGGTGGCTACACCTTC. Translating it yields CSALGQGARGGYTF.

CDR3 sequence (DNA): TGCAGTGGGATTAGCGGGAGCTCCTACAATGAGCAGTTCTTC. This gives the protein CSGISGSSYNEQFF. The rearrangement joins TRBV20-1 to TRBJ2-1; 9 bases match TRBD2. The CDR3 has 14 amino acids. V shed 7 bases and J 0 bases; nucleotides not matched to a gene: 4. Germline V gene lookup returns CDR1 DFQATT and CDR2 SNEGSKA (reference sequence).

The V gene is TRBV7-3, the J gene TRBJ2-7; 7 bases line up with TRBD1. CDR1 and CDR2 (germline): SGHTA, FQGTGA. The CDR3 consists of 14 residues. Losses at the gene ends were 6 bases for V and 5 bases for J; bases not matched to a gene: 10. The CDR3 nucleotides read TGTGCCAGCAGGGCGGATCGAGGGGGCCACGAGCAGTACTTC. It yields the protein CASRADRGGHEQYF.

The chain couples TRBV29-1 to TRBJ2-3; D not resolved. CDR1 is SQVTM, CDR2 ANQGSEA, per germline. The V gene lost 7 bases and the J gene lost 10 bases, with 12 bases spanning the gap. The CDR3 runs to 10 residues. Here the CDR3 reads CSAEGDPQYF. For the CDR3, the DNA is TGCAGCGCCGAAGGCGACCCGCAGTATTTT.

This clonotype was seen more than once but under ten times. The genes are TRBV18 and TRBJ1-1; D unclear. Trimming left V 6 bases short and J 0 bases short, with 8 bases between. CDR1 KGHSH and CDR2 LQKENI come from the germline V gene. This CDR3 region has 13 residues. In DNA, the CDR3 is TGTGCCAGCTCCCCCGACATGAACACTGAAGCTTTCTTT. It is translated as CASSPDMNTEAFF.

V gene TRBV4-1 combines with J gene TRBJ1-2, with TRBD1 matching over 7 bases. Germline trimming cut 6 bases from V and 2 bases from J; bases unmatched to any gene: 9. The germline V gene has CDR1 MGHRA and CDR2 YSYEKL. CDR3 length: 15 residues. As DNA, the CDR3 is TGCGCCAGCAGTCACCCCAGGGGGTCCAACTATGGCTACACCTTC. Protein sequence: CASSHPRGSNYGYTF.

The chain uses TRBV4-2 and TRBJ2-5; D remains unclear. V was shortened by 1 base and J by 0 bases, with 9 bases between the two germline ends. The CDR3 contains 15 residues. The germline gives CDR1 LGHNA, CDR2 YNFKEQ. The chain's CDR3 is CASSQVDPYQETQYF. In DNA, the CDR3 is TGTGCCAGCAGCCAAGTAGATCCTTACCAAGAGACCCAGTACTTC.

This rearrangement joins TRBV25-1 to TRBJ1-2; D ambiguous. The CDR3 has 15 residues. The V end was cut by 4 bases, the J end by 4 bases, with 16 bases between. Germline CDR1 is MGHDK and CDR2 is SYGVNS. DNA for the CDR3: TGTGCCAGCAGTGCCAATCCCCCCGTTGCCTATGGCTACACCTTC. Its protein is CASSANPPVAYGYTF.

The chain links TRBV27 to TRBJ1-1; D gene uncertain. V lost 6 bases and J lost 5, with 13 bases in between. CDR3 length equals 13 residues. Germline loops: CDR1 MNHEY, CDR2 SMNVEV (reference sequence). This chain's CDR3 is CASRPFVRTEAFF. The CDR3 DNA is TGTGCCAGCAGACCCTTCGTTCGTACTGAAGCTTTCTTT.

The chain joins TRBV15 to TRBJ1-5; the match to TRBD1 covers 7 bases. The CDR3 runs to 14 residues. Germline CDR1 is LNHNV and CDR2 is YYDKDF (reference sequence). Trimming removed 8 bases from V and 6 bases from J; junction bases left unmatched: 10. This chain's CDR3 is CATQLDRAAQPQHF. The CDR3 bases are TGTGCCACCCAACTTGACAGGGCGGCTCAGCCCCAGCATTTT. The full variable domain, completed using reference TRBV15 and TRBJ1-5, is DAMVIQNPRYQVTQFGKPVTLSCSQTLNHNVMYWYQQKSSQAPKLLFHYYDKDFNNEADTPDNFQSRRPNTSFCFLDIRSPGLGDTAMYLCATQLDRAAQPQHFGDGTRLSIL.

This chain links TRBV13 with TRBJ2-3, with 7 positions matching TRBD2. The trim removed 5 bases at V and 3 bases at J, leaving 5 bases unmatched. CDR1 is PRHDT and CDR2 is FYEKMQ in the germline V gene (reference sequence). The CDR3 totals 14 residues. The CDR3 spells CASSRTSVTDTQYF. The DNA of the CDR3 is TGTGCCAGCAGCCGCACTAGCGTAACAGATACGCAGTATTTT. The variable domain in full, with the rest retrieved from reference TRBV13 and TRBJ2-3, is AAGVIQSPRHLIKEKRETATLKCYPIPRHDTVYWYQQGPGQDPQFLISFYEKMQSDKGSIPDRFSAQQFSDYHSELNMSSLELGDSALYFCASSRTSVTDTQYFGPGTRLTVL.

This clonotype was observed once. CDR3: CSAEDVWGQETQYF. The CDR3 region has the DNA TGCAGCGCCGAGGATGTTTGGGGACAAGAGACCCAGTACTTC. This sequence joins TRBV29-1 and TRBJ2-5; no reliable D call. CDR3 size: 14 residues. Deletions cut 7 bases from V and 2 bases from J, with 17 bases between. From germline, CDR1 is SQVTM and CDR2 ANQGSEA.

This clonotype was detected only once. The CDR3, as DNA: TGTGCCAGCAGTGAATGGGCGGGGGGGTCTTACAATGAGCAGTTCTTC. The encoded protein is CASSEWAGGSYNEQFF. The genes are TRBV2 and TRBJ2-1, with 9 nucleotides matching TRBD2. The CDR3 is 16 amino acids. Per the germline V gene, CDR1 is SNHLY and CDR2 is FYNNEI. Trimming took 2 bases from V and 4 from J; bases not matched to a gene: 6.

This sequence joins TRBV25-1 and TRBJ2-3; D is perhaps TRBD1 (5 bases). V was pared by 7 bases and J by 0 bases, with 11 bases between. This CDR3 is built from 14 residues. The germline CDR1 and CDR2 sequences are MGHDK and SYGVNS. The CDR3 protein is CASNQAGSTDTQYF. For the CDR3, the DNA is TGTGCCAGCAACCAGGCAGGGAGCACAGATACGCAGTATTTT.

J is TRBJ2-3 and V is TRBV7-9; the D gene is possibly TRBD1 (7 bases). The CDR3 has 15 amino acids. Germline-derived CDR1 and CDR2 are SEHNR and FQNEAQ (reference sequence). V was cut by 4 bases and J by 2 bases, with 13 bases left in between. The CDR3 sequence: CASSSGGISTDTQYF. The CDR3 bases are TGTGCCAGCAGCTCAGGGGGGATCTCCACAGATACGCAGTATTTT.

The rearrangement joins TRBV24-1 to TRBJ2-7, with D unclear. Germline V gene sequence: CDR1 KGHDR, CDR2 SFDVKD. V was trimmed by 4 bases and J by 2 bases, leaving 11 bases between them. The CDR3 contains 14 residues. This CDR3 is CATSDPKGTYEQYF. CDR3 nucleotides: TGTGCCACCAGTGACCCGAAAGGCACCTACGAGCAGTACTTC.

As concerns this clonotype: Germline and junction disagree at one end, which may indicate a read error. CDR3 residues: CASSDGVYARF. The CDR3 region has the DNA TGTGCCAGCAGTGACGGGGTGTACGCCCGGTTT. This chain joins TRBV6-5 and TRBJ1-4; D unclear. In germline, CDR1 is MNHEY, CDR2 SVGAGI. This CDR3 is 11 amino acids long.

The CDR3 sequence is CASSPGLYQPQHF. The CDR3 DNA follows: TGTGCCAGCAGCCCGGGTCTCTATCAGCCCCAGCATTTT. V and J are TRBV7-9 and TRBJ1-5; D not certain. From germline, CDR1 is SEHNR and CDR2 FQNEAQ (reference sequence). The CDR3 length is 13 residues. The ends were cut back, 5 bases at V and 5 bases at J, with 10 bases in the middle.

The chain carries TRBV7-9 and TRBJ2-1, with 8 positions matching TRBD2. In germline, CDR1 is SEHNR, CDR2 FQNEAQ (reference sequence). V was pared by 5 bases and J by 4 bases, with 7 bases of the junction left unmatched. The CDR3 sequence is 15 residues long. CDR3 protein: CASSPGLVTYNEQFF. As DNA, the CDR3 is TGTGCCAGCAGCCCGGGACTAGTTACATACAATGAGCAGTTCTTC.

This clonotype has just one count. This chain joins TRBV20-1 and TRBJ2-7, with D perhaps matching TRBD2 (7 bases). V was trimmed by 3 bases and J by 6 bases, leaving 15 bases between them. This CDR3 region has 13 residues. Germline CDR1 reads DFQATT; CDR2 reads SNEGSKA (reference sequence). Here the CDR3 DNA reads TGCAGTGCTAGGGGGGGGCCCCTCAGCGAGCAGTACTTC. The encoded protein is CSARGGPLSEQYF.

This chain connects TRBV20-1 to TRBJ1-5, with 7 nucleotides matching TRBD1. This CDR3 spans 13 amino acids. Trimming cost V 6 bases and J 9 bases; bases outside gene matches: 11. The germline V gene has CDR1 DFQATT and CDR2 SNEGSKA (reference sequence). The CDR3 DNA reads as TGCAGTGCACCACAGGGGCCCCGATCGCCCCAGCATTTT. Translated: CSAPQGPRSPQHF.

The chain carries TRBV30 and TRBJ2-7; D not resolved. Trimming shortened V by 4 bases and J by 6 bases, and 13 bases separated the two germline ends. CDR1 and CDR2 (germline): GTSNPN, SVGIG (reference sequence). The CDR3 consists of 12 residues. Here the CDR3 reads CAWKGSSREQYF. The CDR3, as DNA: TGTGCCTGGAAAGGTAGCAGTCGCGAGCAGTACTTC.

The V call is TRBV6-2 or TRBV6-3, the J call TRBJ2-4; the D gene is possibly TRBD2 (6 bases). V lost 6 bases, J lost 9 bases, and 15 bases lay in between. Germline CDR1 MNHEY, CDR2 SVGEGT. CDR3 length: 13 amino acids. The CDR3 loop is CASSPSRGSIQYF. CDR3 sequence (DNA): TGTGCCAGCAGCCCATCGCGGGGAAGCATTCAGTACTTC.

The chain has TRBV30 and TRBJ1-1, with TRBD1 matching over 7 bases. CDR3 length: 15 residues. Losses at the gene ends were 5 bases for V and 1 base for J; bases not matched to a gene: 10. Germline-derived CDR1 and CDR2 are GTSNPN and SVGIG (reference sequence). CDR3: CAWGTGVFGNTEAFF. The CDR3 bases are TGTGCCTGGGGAACAGGGGTTTTTGGGAACACTGAAGCTTTCTTT.

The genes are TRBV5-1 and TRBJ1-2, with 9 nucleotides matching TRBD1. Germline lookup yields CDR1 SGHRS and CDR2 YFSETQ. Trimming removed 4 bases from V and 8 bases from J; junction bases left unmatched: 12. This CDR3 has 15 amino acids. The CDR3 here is CASSEGQGVSGGYTF. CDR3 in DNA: TGCGCCAGCAGCGAGGGACAGGGAGTTTCTGGAGGCTACACCTTC.

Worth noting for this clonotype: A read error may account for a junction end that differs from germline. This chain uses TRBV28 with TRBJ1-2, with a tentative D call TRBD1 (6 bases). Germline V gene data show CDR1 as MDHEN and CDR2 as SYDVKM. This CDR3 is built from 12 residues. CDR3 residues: CACSSGDYGYTF. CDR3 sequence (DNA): TGTGCCTGCAGTTCAGGGGACTATGGCTACACCTTC.

The CDR3, as DNA: TGCGCCAGCAGCAAACGGCAGGGGGATCAGCCCCAGCATTTT. This gives the protein CASSKRQGDQPQHF. The V and J genes are TRBV4-1 and TRBJ1-5; the match to TRBD1 covers 7 bases. Germline V CDR1 and CDR2: MGHRA, YSYEKL. Unmatched junction bases numbered 6, after V lost 5 bases and J lost 5 bases. This CDR3 comprises 14 residues.

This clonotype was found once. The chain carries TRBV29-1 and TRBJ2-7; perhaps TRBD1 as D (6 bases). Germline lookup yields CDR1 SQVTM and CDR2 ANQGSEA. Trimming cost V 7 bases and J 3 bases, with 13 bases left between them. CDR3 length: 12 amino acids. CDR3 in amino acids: CSAGDNYYEQYF. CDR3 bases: TGCAGCGCAGGGGACAACTACTACGAGCAGTACTTC.

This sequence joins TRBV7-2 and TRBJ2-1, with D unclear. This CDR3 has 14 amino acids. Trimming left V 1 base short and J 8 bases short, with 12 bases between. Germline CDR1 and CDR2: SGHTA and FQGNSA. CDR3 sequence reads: CASSLGGPGYEQFF. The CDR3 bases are TGTGCCAGCAGCTTAGGTGGCCCTGGATATGAGCAGTTCTTC.

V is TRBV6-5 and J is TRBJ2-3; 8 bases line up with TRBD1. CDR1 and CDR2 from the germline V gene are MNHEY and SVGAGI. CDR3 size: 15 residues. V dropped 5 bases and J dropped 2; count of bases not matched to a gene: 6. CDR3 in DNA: TGTGCCAGCAGTCGACAGGGGCAATACACAGATACGCAGTATTTT. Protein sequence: CASSRQGQYTDTQYF.

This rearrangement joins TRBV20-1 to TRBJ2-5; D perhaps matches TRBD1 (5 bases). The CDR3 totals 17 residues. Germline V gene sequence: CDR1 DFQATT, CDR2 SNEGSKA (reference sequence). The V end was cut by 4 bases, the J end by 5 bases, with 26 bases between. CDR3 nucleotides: TGCAGTGCTACAACGACGACAGCACTACTCTTCGGGGAGACCCAGTACTTC. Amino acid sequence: CSATTTTALLFGETQYF.

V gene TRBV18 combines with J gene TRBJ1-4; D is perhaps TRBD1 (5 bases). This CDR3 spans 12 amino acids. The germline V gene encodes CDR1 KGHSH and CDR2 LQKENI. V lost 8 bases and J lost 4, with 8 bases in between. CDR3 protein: CASRDFNEKLFF. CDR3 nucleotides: TGTGCCAGCCGGGACTTTAATGAAAAACTGTTTTTT.